This TCR beta chain was recovered during a study of blood T cell repertoires in COVID-19. Study-wide background: Nucleic acid was either cDNA or gDNA, and it came from T cells, B-cell-depleted T cells, or PBMCs.

This clone was seen more than once but under ten times. This CDR3 comprises 16 residues. Germline assignment: CDR1 SGHTS and CDR2 YDEGEE. The V end lost 1 base, the J end lost 1 base, and 11 bases lay between the germline ends. In the source study's methods: For nucleated cells, counts were estimated from reference gene primer amplification. TCRdb's copy holds only in-frame clones and misses some; the assay was immunoSEQ multiplex PCR. The DNA was the basis for D and trimming; V, J and clone size are from that table. This table has fewer than 200,000 clones, 70% to 85% appearing once. The sequence was collected from a woman aged 60-70 years with acute COVID-19. Sequenced material: PBMCs or T cells enriched from blood (not recorded which). V gene TRBV5-8 combines with J gene TRBJ2-2, with D tentatively TRBD2 (5 bases). The CDR3 is CASSLRGMVNTGELFF. The CDR3 DNA sequence: TGTGCCAGCAGCTTGCGAGGGATGGTGAACACCGGGGAGCTGTTTTTT.